Listed below are T cell receptor beta chains from one sample, sequenced in a study of blood T cell repertoires in COVID-19. TCRdb's copy holds only in-frame clones and misses some; the assay was immunoSEQ multiplex PCR. This sample has 150,000 to 200,000 clones; around 86% occur once, and the top ten carry nearly 8.5%. What was sequenced was peripheral blood. The receptors derive from a man in his fifties or sixties with acute or convalescent COVID-19. Both conserved end residues are part of each CDR3. The order of the fields is CDR3 DNA, CDR3 protein, V gene, J gene, D gene, clone size. D genes are given only for firm matches. Only part of the rows carry a size: once, few, many, or a class if the clone is expanded.

CDR3 DNA: TGCGCCAGCCGAGTTGTGACAGGCACTAACTATGGCTACACCTTC; CDR3 protein: CASRVVTGTNYGYTF; V gene: TRBV5-1; J gene: TRBJ1-2; D gene: -; clone size: -
CDR3 DNA: TGTGCCAGTAATCTACAGGGGGATTACACCGGGGAGCTGTTTTTT; CDR3 protein: CASNLQGDYTGELFF; V gene: TRBV19; J gene: TRBJ2-2; D gene: TRBD1; clone size: -
CDR3 DNA: TGTGCCACCAGTGATACCCAGGGGGCTGGGCAGCCCCAGCATTTT; CDR3 protein: CATSDTQGAGQPQHF; V gene: TRBV24-1; J gene: TRBJ1-5; D gene: TRBD1; clone size: -
CDR3 DNA: TGCGCCAGCAGCACAGGGACTAGCGGGACGACTGAGCAGTACTTC; CDR3 protein: CASSTGTSGTTEQYF; V gene: TRBV5-1; J gene: TRBJ2-7; D gene: TRBD2; clone size: -
CDR3 DNA: TGTGCCACCAGTGATTCACGGACAGGGGTCCGTTCAGGTGAAGCTTTCTTT; CDR3 protein: CATSDSRTGVRSGEAFF; V gene: TRBV24-1; J gene: TRBJ1-1; D gene: TRBD1; clone size: -
CDR3 DNA: TGTGCTAGTGGTTTGGTACAGGGACAGACCACCGGGGAGCTGTTTTTT; CDR3 protein: CASGLVQGQTTGELFF; V gene: TRBV12-5; J gene: TRBJ2-2; D gene: TRBD1; clone size: -
CDR3 DNA: TGTGCCAGCAGTTACGTCCAGGGCTCCTACGAGCAGTACTTC; CDR3 protein: CASSYVQGSYEQYF; V gene: TRBV6-5; J gene: TRBJ2-7; D gene: -; clone size: once
CDR3 DNA: TGCGCCAGCAGCATGAGACTAGCGGGAGTAGTGAATGAGCAGTTCTTC; CDR3 protein: CASSMRLAGVVNEQFF; V gene: TRBV5-1; J gene: TRBJ2-1; D gene: TRBD2; clone size: -
CDR3 DNA: TGTGCCAGCAGCTTAAGGGGGACTGAAGCTTTCTTT; CDR3 protein: CASSLRGTEAFF; V gene: TRBV13; J gene: TRBJ1-1; D gene: -; clone size: once
CDR3 DNA: TGTGCCAGCAGTCAACAGGGGAATAATTCACCCCTCCACTTT; CDR3 protein: CASSQQGNNSPLHF; V gene: TRBV6-5; J gene: TRBJ1-6; D gene: TRBD1; clone size: -
CDR3 DNA: TGTGCCAGCAGCTTACGTAGCGACCGCACAGATACGCAGTATTTT; CDR3 protein: CASSLRSDRTDTQYF; V gene: TRBV7-3; J gene: TRBJ2-3; D gene: -; clone size: -
CDR3 DNA: TGTGCCAGCAGCTCCCCTTACAGGGGGCTTGGGGCCAACGTCCTGACTTTC; CDR3 protein: CASSSPYRGLGANVLTF; V gene: TRBV11-2; J gene: TRBJ2-6; D gene: TRBD1; clone size: -
CDR3 DNA: TGCGCCAGCAGCTTGGCCCCAGCGGGAGGGTACAATGAGCAGTTCTTC; CDR3 protein: CASSLAPAGGYNEQFF; V gene: TRBV5-1; J gene: TRBJ2-1; D gene: TRBD2; clone size: -
CDR3 DNA: TGTGCCAGCTCACCACTCAGGACATCGAACACCGGGGAGCTGTTTTTT; CDR3 protein: CASSPLRTSNTGELFF; V gene: TRBV18; J gene: TRBJ2-2; D gene: -; clone size: -
CDR3 DNA: TGTGCCAGCAGCCAAGGGACAGGGGTGTTAACTAATGAAAAACTGTTTTTT; CDR3 protein: CASSQGTGVLTNEKLFF; V gene: TRBV3-1/TRBV3-2; J gene: TRBJ1-4; D gene: TRBD1; clone size: -
CDR3 DNA: TGTGCCAGCAGTTCGACAGGGGATGAGCAGTTCTTC; CDR3 protein: CASSSTGDEQFF; V gene: TRBV28; J gene: TRBJ2-1; D gene: TRBD1; clone size: -
CDR3 DNA: TGCGCCAGCAGCCAGACAGGGGTTAATGAGCAGTTCTTC; CDR3 protein: CASSQTGVNEQFF; V gene: TRBV4-1; J gene: TRBJ2-1; D gene: TRBD1; clone size: -
CDR3 DNA: TGCGCCAGCAGCCAAGAATCAGGAACTGCCTACAATGAGCAGTTCTTC; CDR3 protein: CASSQESGTAYNEQFF; V gene: TRBV4-1; J gene: TRBJ2-1; D gene: -; clone size: -
CDR3 DNA: TGTGCCAGCAGCCTTAGACAGGGGCGCACAGATACGCAGTATTTT; CDR3 protein: CASSLRQGRTDTQYF; V gene: TRBV14; J gene: TRBJ2-3; D gene: TRBD1; clone size: -
CDR3 DNA: TGTGCCAGAAAAGACAGCTACGAGCAGTACTTC; CDR3 protein: CARKDSYEQYF; V gene: TRBV6-5; J gene: TRBJ2-7; D gene: -; clone size: -